A single TCR beta chain is shown here with its context. The sample belongs to a study of T-cell memory formation after mild COVID-19. As for the study in general: In these data, TCR clusters were largely donor specific.

TCRdb re-called the 5' RACE reads with MiXCR, one entry per CDR3 protein. The sample has under 150,000 distinct CDR3 sequences; about 16% are singletons. V gave up 7 bases and J gave up 1 base; unmatched junction bases: 8. The CDR3 covers 15 residues. This clonotype was sampled from an adult woman who had mild COVID-19 (a few samples of this study predate the infection). Cell type and time point are not known. Input material: PBMCs or a T cell subset sorted from them (not recorded which). This chain links TRBV12-3 or TRBV12-4 with TRBJ2-3, with TRBD2 matching 7 bases. The CDR3 loop is CASTRSGVGTDTQYF. CDR3 nucleotide sequence: TGTGCCAGCACCAGAAGCGGGGTCGGCACAGATACGCAGTATTTT.